The clone carrying this T cell receptor (beta chain) was found many times. From the 5' RACE reads, TCRdb called clonotypes with MiXCR, one entry per CDR3 protein. The top ten hold around 1.3% of the sample, which has about 70,000 distinct CDR3 sequences, 9.5% to 15% seen once. V gave up 5 bases and J gave up 5 bases; unmatched junction bases: 8. CDR3 length: 15 amino acids. Looked up from germline, CDR1 is LNHDA and CDR2 is SQIVND (reference sequence). This sample was taken from a study of early T cells in non-severe SARS-CoV-2 infection. This sequence originates from an adult who was a healthcare worker with PCR-confirmed SARS-CoV-2 infection or an uninfected control (not recorded which). Material: whole blood. The chain links TRBV19 to TRBJ1-4; 7 nucleotides line up with TRBD1. The CDR3: CASSVWTGSNEKLFF. The CDR3 DNA is TGTGCCAGTAGTGTCTGGACAGGTTCGAATGAAAAACTGTTTTTT.